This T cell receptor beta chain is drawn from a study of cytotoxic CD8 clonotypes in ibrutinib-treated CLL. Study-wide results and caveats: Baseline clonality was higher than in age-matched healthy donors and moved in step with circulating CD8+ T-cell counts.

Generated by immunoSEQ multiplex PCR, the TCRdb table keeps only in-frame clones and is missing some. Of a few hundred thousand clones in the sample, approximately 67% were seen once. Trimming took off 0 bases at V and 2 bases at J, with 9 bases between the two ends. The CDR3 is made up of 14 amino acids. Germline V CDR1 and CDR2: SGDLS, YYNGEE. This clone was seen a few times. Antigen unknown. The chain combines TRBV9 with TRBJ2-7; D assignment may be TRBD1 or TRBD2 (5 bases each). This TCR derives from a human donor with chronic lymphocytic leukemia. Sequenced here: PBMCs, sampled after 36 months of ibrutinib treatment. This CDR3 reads CASSVDQGAYEQYF. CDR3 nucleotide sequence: TGTGCCAGCAGCGTAGATCAGGGAGCCTACGAGCAGTACTTC.